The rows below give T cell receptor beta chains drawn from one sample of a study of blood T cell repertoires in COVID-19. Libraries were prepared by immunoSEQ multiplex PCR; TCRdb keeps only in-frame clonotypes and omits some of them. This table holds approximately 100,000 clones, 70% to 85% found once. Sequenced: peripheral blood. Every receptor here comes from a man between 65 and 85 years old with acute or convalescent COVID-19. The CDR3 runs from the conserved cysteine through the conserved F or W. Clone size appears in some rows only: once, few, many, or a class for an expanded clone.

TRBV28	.	CASRGPSTDTQYF
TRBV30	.	CAWSSGTPIRNEQYF
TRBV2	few	CASTPDGQRNQPQHF
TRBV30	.	CAWGTGRPNTEAFF
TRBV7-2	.	CASSLGPGQSNEQFF
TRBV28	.	CASSPQNGREQFF
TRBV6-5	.	CASSRGSTGNTIYF
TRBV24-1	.	CATSGGVNQPQHF
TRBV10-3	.	CAISRASGTEQYF
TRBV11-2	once	CASSLSSVTYNEQFF
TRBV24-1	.	CATSDSIGTSPTEQFF
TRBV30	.	CAWSLAGSGNQPQHF
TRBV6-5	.	CASSSRLTRPDNEQFF
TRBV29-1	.	CSVSGRAAYEQYF
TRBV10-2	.	CASSEQGAKNTIYF
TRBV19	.	CASSSGLWETQYF
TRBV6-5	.	CASVGTGDYEQYF
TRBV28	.	CASSPGVETQYF
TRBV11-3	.	CASSGQGAVSEQFF
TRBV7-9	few	CASSVAGGYTF
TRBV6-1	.	CASSGTAGTDSNQPQHF
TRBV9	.	CASSVESSISYEQYF
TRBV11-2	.	CASSFGGGGTEAFF
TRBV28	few	CASSLRWGSGNQPQHF
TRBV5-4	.	CASSAGTSGPQETQYF
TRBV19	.	CASSNAGLAGGPRETQYF
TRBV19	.	CASSRGGAADTQYF
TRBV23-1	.	CASSQSAGASGISYNEQFF
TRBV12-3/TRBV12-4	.	CASSPSDSGYTF
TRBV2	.	CASSEGGYYQPQHF
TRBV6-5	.	CASSYSQGPNEQYF
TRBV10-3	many	CAISVGQPATEAFF
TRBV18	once	CASSPTLGGSYNEQFF
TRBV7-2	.	CASSFTGGYSNQPQHF
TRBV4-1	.	CASSQQDSNQPQHF
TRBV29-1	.	CSVAGSGTGIAQAFF
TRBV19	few	CASRARRDRGFFSNQPQHF